The 30 T cell receptor beta chains below come from one sample, sequenced in a study of blood T cell repertoires in COVID-19. Using immunoSEQ multiplex PCR, the repertoire was profiled, and TCRdb retains in-frame clones only, with some absent. In the table there are tens of thousands of clones, approximately 89% of which are singletons. The specimen was peripheral blood. These TCRs come from a woman aged 65 to 85 with acute or convalescent COVID-19.

This clone was counted between two and nine times. J is TRBJ2-2 and V is TRBV7-2; TRBD1 matches 7 bases. The germline CDR1 and CDR2 sequences are SGHTA and FQGNSA. V lost 3 bases and J lost 0; bases outside the gene matches: 7. This CDR3 is 17 amino acids long. The CDR3 sequence: CASSFGRQGSNTGELFF. CDR3 nucleotides: TGTGCCAGCAGCTTCGGCCGACAGGGCTCGAACACCGGGGAGCTGTTTTTT.

The rearrangement joins TRBV2 to TRBJ2-5; 13 bases line up with TRBD2. J was trimmed by 5 bases and V by 6 bases; bases with no gene match: 6. This CDR3 spans 15 amino acids. Germline V lookup: CDR1 SNHLY, CDR2 FYNNEI. CDR3 sequence: CASSPPGLAGETQYF. In DNA, the CDR3 is TGTGCCAGCAGCCCACCGGGACTAGCGGGGGAGACCCAGTACTTC.

This clone was picked up one time. The sample has other DNA sequences that encode this CDR3 too. The rearrangement links TRBV12-3 or TRBV12-4 to TRBJ1-2; no reliable D call. The CDR3 has 13 amino acids. V lost 3 bases, J lost 3 bases, and 8 bases lay in between. CDR3 bases: TGTGCCAGCAGTTTCTCCAGGCACTATGGCTACACCTTC. It is translated as CASSFSRHYGYTF.

V gene TRBV19 combines with J gene TRBJ1-4; D perhaps matches TRBD1 (5 bases). V lost 7 bases, J lost 4 bases, and 16 bases lay in between. The CDR3 length is 15 residues. Germline V gene data show CDR1 as LNHDA and CDR2 as SQIVND (reference sequence). In DNA form, the CDR3 reads TGTGCCAGTAATCCCGGGGGGTATGGTAATGAAAAACTGTTTTTT. Its translation: CASNPGGYGNEKLFF.

The chain has TRBV2 and TRBJ2-1; 10 bases fit TRBD2. The CDR3 is 15 residues long. The germline gives CDR1 SNHLY, CDR2 FYNNEI. The V and J ends lost 3 bases and 5 bases, in that order; junction bases with no gene match: 4. CDR3 sequence reads: CASSEERGGHNEQFF. Written as DNA, the CDR3 is TGTGCCAGCAGTGAGGAGCGGGGGGGCCACAATGAGCAGTTCTTC.

The chain recombines TRBV9 with TRBJ2-2; the match to TRBD2 covers 15 bases. V trimming: 6 bases; J trimming: 6 bases; junction bases outside the gene matches: 6. The CDR3 length is 16 residues. Looked up from germline, CDR1 is SGDLS and CDR2 is YYNGEE. CDR3 sequence reads: CASTGGLAGGPGELFF. The CDR3 DNA sequence: TGTGCCAGCACAGGGGGACTAGCGGGAGGACCCGGGGAGCTGTTTTTT.

This clone was detected once. The rearrangement uses TRBV3-1 (or the pseudogene TRBV3-2) and TRBJ1-1; the D is unclear. Looked up from germline, CDR1 is LGHDT and CDR2 is YNNKEL (reference sequence). The CDR3 runs 13 residues. The V gene lost 5 bases and the J gene lost 4 bases, with 11 bases spanning the gap. The chain's CDR3 is CASSTGDFTEAFF. In DNA, the CDR3 is TGTGCCAGCAGCACCGGGGATTTCACTGAAGCTTTCTTT.

The chain employs TRBV29-1 and TRBJ1-1, with D possibly TRBD1 on 5 matching bases. Germline V gene sequence: CDR1 SQVTM, CDR2 ANQGSEA. The ends were cut back, 0 bases at V and 5 bases at J, with 10 bases in the middle. This CDR3 contains 13 residues. This CDR3 is CSVEETERTEAFF. The CDR3 nucleotides read TGCAGCGTTGAAGAGACAGAGAGAACTGAAGCTTTCTTT. The variable domain in full, with the rest retrieved from reference TRBV29-1 and TRBJ1-1, is SAVISQKPSRDICQRGTSLTIQCQVDSQVTMMFWYRQQPGQSLTLIATANQGSEATYESGFVIDKFPISRPNLTFSTLTVSNMSPEDSSIYLCSVEETERTEAFFGQGTRLTVV.

This chain links TRBV7-6 with TRBJ2-1, with D possibly matching TRBD1 (5 bases). This CDR3 has 15 amino acids. Germline V gene sequence: CDR1 SGHVS, CDR2 FNYEAQ. With 7 bases removed from V and 10 bases from J, the gap between germline ends came to 23 bases. The CDR3 region is CASTLAPQGSSEQFF. CDR3 in DNA: TGTGCCAGCACCCTCGCCCCGCAGGGAAGTAGCGAGCAGTTCTTC.

The rearrangement joins TRBV7-2 to TRBJ2-1; perhaps TRBD1 as D (5 bases). Germline CDR1 and CDR2: SGHTA and FQGNSA. This CDR3 region has 14 residues. Trimming pared 2 bases from V and 6 bases from J, leaving 11 bases between. CDR3 sequence (DNA): TGTGCCAGCAGCTTAAGGGGTTACAGCAATGAGCAGTTCTTC. Encoded protein: CASSLRGYSNEQFF.

The rearrangement joins TRBV7-9 to TRBJ1-4; 11 positions match TRBD1. The CDR3 is 15 residues long. The V gene's germline CDR1 is SEHNR and CDR2 FQNEAQ (reference sequence). V gave up 5 bases and J gave up 6 bases; unmatched junction bases: 5. Here the CDR3 reads CASSPRDRGDEKLFF. CDR3 DNA sequence: TGTGCCAGCAGCCCCCGGGACAGGGGGGATGAAAAACTGTTTTTT.

This chain joins TRBV6-1 and TRBJ1-2; maybe TRBD1 (6 bases). V gave up 6 bases and J gave up 1 base, with 9 bases separating them. Germline values: CDR1 MNHNS, CDR2 SASEGT. This CDR3 comprises 13 residues. The CDR3 region is CASSRDINYGYTF. As DNA, the CDR3 is TGTGCCAGCAGCCGGGACATTAACTATGGCTACACCTTC.

The chain is built from TRBV7-2 and TRBJ1-1; D call uncertain. The CDR3 extends over 16 amino acids. Germline CDR1 is SGHTA and CDR2 is FQGNSA. The V and J ends lost 1 base and 0 bases respectively, with 12 bases between them. CDR3 in amino acids: CASSLVQKPMNTEAFF. The CDR3 DNA sequence: TGTGCCAGCAGCTTAGTTCAGAAACCCATGAACACTGAAGCTTTCTTT.

As DNA, the CDR3 is TGTGCCAGTAGTATGGGGACAGGGGCACCTTCTGGAAACACCATATATTTT. It codes for CASSMGTGAPSGNTIYF. The rearrangement uses TRBV19 and TRBJ1-3, with 10 bases that match TRBD1. The CDR3 is 17 residues long. V lost 3 bases, J lost 1 base, and 6 bases stayed unmatched. CDR1 and CDR2 (germline): LNHDA, SQIVND (reference sequence).

V and J are TRBV9 and TRBJ2-1; TRBD1 might be the D (5 bases). V was shortened by 4 bases and J by 10 bases, with 30 bases between the two germline ends. The CDR3 length is 18 residues. Germline V lookup: CDR1 SGDLS, CDR2 YYNGEE. DNA of the CDR3: TGTGCCAGCAGCAGGAAGGCGCAACAGGACGCGAAAAATAAAGAGCAGTTCTTC. It specifies CASSRKAQQDAKNKEQFF. The full variable domain, rest sourced from reference TRBV9 and TRBJ2-1, is DSGVTQTPKHLITATGQRVTLRCSPRSGDLSVYWYQQSLDQGLQFLIQYYNGEERAKGNILERFSAQQFPDLHSELNLSSLELGDSALYFCASSRKAQQDAKNKEQFFGPGTRLTVL.

The chain uses TRBV19 and TRBJ1-2; 8 bases are a match to TRBD1. From germline, CDR1 is LNHDA and CDR2 SQIVND (reference sequence). J lost 6 bases, V lost 10 bases, and 7 bases had no gene match. The length of the CDR3 is 12 residues. DNA of the CDR3: TGTGCCACGTCCGGGACAGGCCATGGCTACACCTTC. Protein sequence: CATSGTGHGYTF. Filled out from reference TRBV19 and TRBJ1-2, the complete variable domain reads DGGITQSPKYLFRKEGQNVTLSCEQNLNHDAMYWYRQDPGQGLRLIYYSQIVNDFQKGDIAEGYSVSREKKESFPLTVTSAQKNPTAFYLCATSGTGHGYTFGSGTRLTVV.

This rearrangement joins TRBV10-3 to TRBJ1-2, with 10 nucleotides matching TRBD1. The CDR3 has 16 residues. Germline V lookup: CDR1 ENHRY, CDR2 SYGVKD. V lost 6 bases to trimming and J lost 6 bases; unmatched junction nucleotides: 13. CDR3 loop: CAISYSPGQGFNGYTF. For the CDR3, the DNA is TGTGCCATCAGCTACTCTCCGGGACAGGGGTTTAATGGCTACACCTTC.

The J gene is TRBJ2-2, the V gene TRBV5-6; 9 bases map to TRBD2. CDR1 is SGHDT and CDR2 is YYEEEE in the germline V gene. J gave up 2 bases and V 2 bases, and 1 base lay outside the gene matches. CDR3 length equals 15 residues. CDR3 loop: CASSFSGGNTGELFF. The DNA of the CDR3 is TGTGCCAGCAGCTTTAGCGGGGGAAACACCGGGGAGCTGTTTTTT.

The chain joins TRBV11-3 to TRBJ1-1; no firm D call. This CDR3 is 14 amino acids long. Germline V gives CDR1 SGHNT, CDR2 YENEEA. V lost 5 bases and J 2 bases, leaving 12 bases between the germline ends. The CDR3 region has the DNA TGTGCCAGCAGCCTCGGGTTCTTAAACACTGAAGCTTTCTTT. Translated: CASSLGFLNTEAFF.

CDR3 nucleotide sequence: TGTGCCAGTAGTCCTGGACTGCTCTCCTACGAGCAGTACGTC. Protein: CASSPGLLSYEQYV. The J gene is TRBJ2-7, the V gene TRBV19, with a weak D call TRBD2 (5 bases). Germline CDR1 and CDR2: LNHDA and SQIVND (reference sequence). Deletions cut 5 bases from V and 0 bases from J, with 11 bases between. This CDR3 contains 14 residues.

This sequence joins TRBV5-6 and TRBJ1-2; D is uncertain. This CDR3 spans 15 amino acids. The germline V gene encodes CDR1 SGHDT and CDR2 YYEEEE. Trimming removed 0 bases at V and 4 bases at J, with 13 bases between. The CDR3 spells CASSLGRTVLYGYTF. The CDR3 nucleotides are TGTGCCAGCAGCTTGGGACGGACTGTCCTCTATGGCTACACCTTC.

The V gene is TRBV29-1, the J gene TRBJ2-2, with 8 bases identical to TRBD1. There are 14 residues in the CDR3. V trimming: 5 bases; J trimming: 1 base; junction bases outside the gene matches: 3. Germline CDR1 reads SQVTM; CDR2 reads ANQGSEA. DNA of the CDR3: TGCAGCGTTCAGGGGACAGGGAACACCGGGGAGCTGTTTTTT. Translation: CSVQGTGNTGELFF.

In its sample, this clone was seen a few times. The chain has TRBV12-5 and TRBJ1-1; TRBD1 agrees at 7 bases. V lost 4 bases to trimming and J lost 5 bases; unmatched junction nucleotides: 7. CDR3 length: 14 amino acids. Germline CDR1 LGHNT, CDR2 FRNRAP. The CDR3 DNA sequence: TGTGCTAGTGGTTCCCCGCCGACAGGGACTGAAGCTTTCTTT. It translates to CASGSPPTGTEAFF.

This clone counts as large. V gene TRBV9 combines with J gene TRBJ2-5; 11 nucleotides line up with TRBD1. Trimming cost V 4 bases and J 2 bases; bases outside gene matches: 4. Germline V gene data show CDR1 as SGDLS and CDR2 as YYNGEE. CDR3 length: 15 residues. The CDR3 sequence: CASSPRDRGQETQYF. The CDR3 DNA reads TGTGCCAGCAGCCCCAGGGACAGGGGGCAAGAGACCCAGTACTTC.

In this sample, this clone turned up a few times. The chain links TRBV30 to TRBJ1-6; 8 nucleotides align to TRBD1. The CDR3 has 14 amino acids. Looked up from germline, CDR1 is GTSNPN and CDR2 is SVGIG (reference sequence). V lost 4 bases and J lost 7; bases outside the gene matches: 6. CDR3 sequence reads: CAWKLGQVNSPLHF. The CDR3 nucleotides are TGTGCCTGGAAGTTGGGACAGGTCAATTCACCCCTCCACTTT.

The rearrangement links TRBV11-1 to TRBJ1-4, with D possibly matching TRBD1 (5 bases). The length of the CDR3 is 14 residues. V was cut by 5 bases and J by 7 bases, with 14 bases left in between. Germline lookup yields CDR1 SGHAT and CDR2 FQDESV (reference sequence). The DNA of the CDR3 is TGTGCCAGCAGCCAACTTGGGGCAGGTGAAAAACTGTTTTTT. As protein: CASSQLGAGEKLFF. Combining the CDR3 with reference TRBV11-1 and TRBJ1-4 gives the whole variable domain EAEVAQSPRYKITEKSQAVAFWCDPISGHATLYWYRQILGQGPELLVQFQDESVVDDSQLPKDRFSAERLKGVDSTLKIQPAELGDSAMYLCASSQLGAGEKLFFGSGTQLSVL.

The chain is built from TRBV7-2 and TRBJ1-2; no reliable D call. In germline, CDR1 is SGHTA, CDR2 FQGNSA. Between the trimmed V and J ends, which lost 0 bases and 4 bases, there was a span of 9 bases. The CDR3 is made up of 14 amino acids. The CDR3 loop is CASSLAQYLYGYTF. For the CDR3, the DNA is TGTGCCAGCAGCTTAGCGCAGTATCTCTATGGCTACACCTTC. The full variable domain, completed using reference TRBV7-2 and TRBJ1-2, is GAGVSQSPSNKVTEKGKDVELRCDPISGHTALYWYRQSLGQGLEFLIYFQGNSAPDKSGLPSDRFSAERTGGSVSTLTIQRTQQEDSAVYLCASSLAQYLYGYTFGSGTRLTVV.

This clone was counted a single time. CDR3 amino acids: CASSLSFGLAGANEQFF. CDR3 nucleotides: TGTGCCAGCAGTTTATCCTTCGGACTAGCGGGGGCCAATGAGCAGTTCTTC. The genes are TRBV27 and TRBJ2-1, with 13 bases fitting TRBD2. The junction had 5 bases not matched to a gene; V was cut back by 0 bases and J by 6 bases. This CDR3 region has 17 residues. Germline V gene lookup returns CDR1 MNHEY and CDR2 SMNVEV (reference sequence).

DNA of the CDR3: TGCGCCAGCAGCGGATCGGGACAGATTAATTCACCCCTCCACTTT. This sequence encodes CASSGSGQINSPLHF. The chain recombines TRBV5-1 with TRBJ1-6; 7 nucleotides line up with TRBD1. Germline V gives CDR1 SGHRS, CDR2 YFSETQ. V lost 4 bases, J lost 6 bases, and 7 bases stayed unmatched. This CDR3 has 15 amino acids.

The genes are TRBV4-2 and TRBJ1-1, with 12 bases aligning to TRBD1. Germline CDR1 reads LGHNA; CDR2 reads YNFKEQ. The CDR3 length is 16 residues. V trimming: 3 bases; J trimming: 1 base; junction bases outside the gene matches: 3. CDR3 nucleotide sequence: TGTGCCAGCAGCCAGGGGACAGGGGGCGGGAACACTGAAGCTTTCTTT. This encodes CASSQGTGGGNTEAFF.